Here is one TCR beta chain with its context. The antigen is unknown. This entry comes from a study of human T cells and chemical hapten exposure. Study as a whole: Sensitization employed 2% DPC on approximately 2 cm by approximately 2 cm of upper inner arm skin. Patch tests applied 0.01% DPC to the upper back and were scored after 6 days. Across samples, TCR yields varied, mostly owing to small differences in pooled library volumes.

In TCRdb, the RACE reads were re-called with MiXCR into one record per CDR3 protein. This table holds about 340,000 distinct CDR3 sequences, approximately 6.3% found once. General observations from the study: Expanded TCRs made up significantly more big CDR3 similarity clusters than controls did.

This sample's time point: patch test 1, 2 weeks after DPC sensitization. Treatment meaning: therapeutic diphenylcyclopropenone sensitization with weekly scalp DPC. The CDR3 is 15 amino acids. Germline CDR1 is SGHTA and CDR2 is FQGNSA. With 1 base clipped from V and 3 bases from J, the junction kept 1 base outside the gene matches. The sample was whole blood, taken in connection with sensitization to the hapten diphenylcyclopropenone (DPC). The chain recombines TRBV7-2 with TRBJ2-2, with 8 bases lining up with TRBD1. The receptor was isolated from a young woman with alopecia areata. Some clones in this sample may be carry-over from other donors' samples. The DNA for the CDR3 is TGTGCCAGCAGCTTAGGACAGGGGTACACCGGGGAGCTGTTTTTT. Protein sequence: CASSLGQGYTGELFF.